Presented here are 14 T cell receptor beta chains from one specimen sequenced in a study of blood T cell repertoires in COVID-19. Using immunoSEQ multiplex PCR, the repertoire was profiled, and TCRdb retains in-frame clones only, with some absent. The sample lists hundreds of thousands of clones, approximately 90% seen once, with over 1% in the top ten. Sequencing input: PBMCs or T cells enriched from blood (not recorded which). The receptors were sampled from a man aged 25-45 years who had recovered from COVID-19.

The chain links TRBV7-8 to TRBJ2-7; 9 bases match TRBD1. The germline V gene encodes CDR1 SGHVS and CDR2 FQNEAQ. The CDR3 is made up of 15 amino acids. V was pared by 2 bases and J by 2 bases, with 4 bases of the junction left unmatched. CDR3 in amino acids: CASSLPGQGTYEQYF. The CDR3 bases are TGTGCCAGCAGCTTACCGGGACAGGGTACCTACGAGCAGTACTTC.

The CDR3 sequence is CASSSTSGRASYEQYF. The CDR3 DNA follows: TGTGCCAGCAGCTCGACTAGCGGGAGGGCCTCCTACGAGCAGTACTTC. The J gene is TRBJ2-7, the V gene TRBV11-1; 14 bases fit TRBD2. This CDR3 has 16 amino acids. Germline V gives CDR1 SGHAT, CDR2 FQDESV (reference sequence). V was clipped by 4 bases and J by 0 bases; unmatched bases: 2.

CDR3 DNA: TGTGCCAGCAGTCTCCGGGACGAGCAGTACTTC. This codes for CASSLRDEQYF. This chain uses TRBV28 with TRBJ2-7; D gene unclear. This CDR3 comprises 11 residues. Germline loops: CDR1 MDHEN, CDR2 SYDVKM. Trimming cost V 5 bases and J 5 bases, with 7 bases left between them.

This chain connects TRBV7-9 to TRBJ2-1, with D possibly TRBD2 on 6 matching bases. V lost 4 bases to trimming and J lost 6 bases, with 22 bases between them. Per the germline V gene, CDR1 is SEHNR and CDR2 is FQNEAQ (reference sequence). This CDR3 comprises 17 residues. CDR3 DNA: TGTGCCAGCAGCTATATAGTAAATAGCGGACGAAGCAATGAGCAGTTCTTC. This encodes CASSYIVNSGRSNEQFF. Looking up the rest from reference TRBV7-9 and TRBJ2-1 gives the full variable domain: DTGVSQNPRHKITKRGQNVTFRCDPISEHNRLYWYRQTLGQGPEFLTYFQNEAQLEKSRLLSDRFSAERPKGSFSTLEIQRTEQGDSAMYLCASSYIVNSGRSNEQFFGPGTRLTVL.

This clone came up once. The CDR3 here is CAWSVQAGNTIYF. CDR3 nucleotide sequence: TGTGCCTGGAGTGTACAGGCTGGAAACACCATATATTTT. The chain recombines TRBV30 with TRBJ1-3; TRBD1 is a possible D gene (5 bases). V was cut by 0 bases and J by 2 bases, with 5 bases left in between. Germline lookup yields CDR1 GTSNPN and CDR2 SVGIG (reference sequence). The CDR3 consists of 13 residues.

This clone was counted once. The V call is TRBV9, the J call TRBJ2-5; the match to TRBD2 covers 8 bases. With 4 bases clipped from V and 2 bases from J, the junction kept 4 bases outside the gene matches. CDR3 length: 14 residues. Germline assignment: CDR1 SGDLS and CDR2 YYNGEE. The CDR3 region is CASSPRLAQETQYF. The CDR3 DNA follows: TGTGCCAGCAGCCCGAGACTAGCGCAAGAGACCCAGTACTTC.

This rearrangement joins TRBV28 to TRBJ1-6; the match to TRBD1 covers 7 bases. J gave up 9 bases and V 6 bases, and 5 bases lay outside the gene matches. The length of the CDR3 is 13 residues. In germline, CDR1 is MDHEN, CDR2 SYDVKM. CDR3 in DNA: TGTGCCAGCAGAGACAGGGCGACTTCACCCCTCCACTTT. It codes for CASRDRATSPLHF.

The V gene is TRBV18, the J gene TRBJ1-4; 11 bases agree with TRBD1. From germline, CDR1 is KGHSH and CDR2 LQKENI. CDR3 length: 15 amino acids. The junction had 4 bases not matched to a gene; V was cut back by 2 bases and J by 8 bases. DNA for the CDR3: TGTGCCAGCTCACCAAGCCGGGACAGGGGGGAAAAACTGTTTTTT. It translates to CASSPSRDRGEKLFF.

The chain employs TRBV3-1 (or the pseudogene TRBV3-2) and TRBJ2-5, with D perhaps matching TRBD2 (6 bases). This CDR3 has 17 amino acids. V was cut by 3 bases and J by 1 base, with 18 bases left in between. CDR1 is LGHDT, CDR2 YNNKEL, per germline (reference sequence). The CDR3 region is CASSHSRVTRIQETQYF. The CDR3 DNA sequence: TGTGCCAGCAGCCATTCGAGGGTGACTAGGATCCAAGAGACCCAGTACTTC.

V and J are TRBV30 and TRBJ1-1, with 7 bases fitting TRBD1. Per the germline V gene, CDR1 is GTSNPN and CDR2 is SVGIG (reference sequence). With 2 bases clipped from V and 6 bases from J, the junction kept 6 bases outside the gene matches. This CDR3 has 13 amino acids. The CDR3 DNA sequence: TGTGCCTGGAGTTTGACAGGGCATGCTGAAGCTTTCTTT. This sequence encodes CAWSLTGHAEAFF. Full variable domain (remainder filled in from reference TRBV30 and TRBJ1-1): SQTIHQWPATLVQPVGSPLSLECTVEGTSNPNLYWYRQAAGRGLQLLFYSVGIGQISSEVPQNLSASRPQDRQFILSSKKLLLSDSGFYLCAWSLTGHAEAFFGQGTRLTVV.

V gene TRBV11-2 combines with J gene TRBJ1-1; D ambiguous. Deletions cut 5 bases from V and 10 bases from J, with 17 bases between. This CDR3 spans 13 amino acids. Germline V gene data show CDR1 as SGHAT and CDR2 as FQNNGV. The CDR3 bases are TGTGCCAGCAGCCCGGCCCAGCGCGGGCGAGCTTTCTTT. Protein sequence: CASSPAQRGRAFF.

This chain uses TRBV5-8 with TRBJ2-7; D not resolved. The length of the CDR3 is 12 residues. Per germline, CDR1 SGHTS and CDR2 YDEGEE. Trimming took off 1 base at V and 3 bases at J, with 5 bases between the two ends. The CDR3 loop is CASSLTVYEQYF. CDR3 in DNA: TGTGCCAGCAGCTTGACGGTCTACGAGCAGTACTTC.

The chain links TRBV11-2 to TRBJ2-3; 10 nucleotides agree with TRBD2. The V and J ends lost 5 bases and 8 bases, in that order; junction bases with no gene match: 10. The CDR3 spans 15 residues. CDR1 is SGHAT and CDR2 is FQNNGV in the germline V gene. In DNA, the CDR3 is TGTGCCAGCAGCGCTAGCGGGAGAGCGTGGCTTACGCAGTATTTT. As protein: CASSASGRAWLTQYF.

CDR3 bases: TGTGCCAGCAGCGTTGGGCAGGGGCCTGGAAACACCATATATTTT. Translated, it gives CASSVGQGPGNTIYF. The chain is built from TRBV9 and TRBJ1-3; D is perhaps TRBD1 (6 bases). CDR1 is SGDLS and CDR2 is YYNGEE in the germline V gene. V was pared by 2 bases and J by 2 bases, with 11 bases between. This CDR3 has 15 amino acids.